Detailed here is one TCR beta chain. The clone's antigen remains unknown. Base qualities are not provided; no much larger clone lies one nucleotide away. The sample comes from a study of CD4 T cells in relation to SARS-CoV-2 and coronaviruses (dated by TCRdb to about 2021). A note on the overall study: In the ViraFEST assay, PBMCs were cultured with antigen for approximately eleven days, after which TCR beta CDR3s were sequenced to identify clonal expansions specific to the antigen. HLA restriction was mapped for shared crossreactive spike epitopes using patient-derived lymphoblastoid cell lines. Samples from three pre-COVID donors and the naive versus memory experiments were sequenced with the Adaptive Biotechnologies TCR-sequencing kit; other data were Illumina-based. The negative reference condition was either a culture with an HIV-1 Nef peptide pool or a culture with no peptide. Memory CD4+ T cell crossreactivity between SARS-CoV-2 and common cold coronavirus spike proteins was assessed at the TCR clonotype level in the study. For other donors in the study, expansion assays were sequenced with a different, Illumina-based TCR-beta assay. On the study overall, not on this receptor specifically: Compared with monoreactive clones, crossreactive clones had significantly weaker SARS-CoV-2-driven expansion, a result consistent with antigenic imprinting. Crossreactivity analysis centred on spike protein, so crossreactivity against other viral proteins was not assessed. The study was constrained by small numbers of patients and of tested TCRs. Pre-pandemic and post-infection samples were not both contributed by any donor, so tracing of the source of pre-existing responses was limited. Roughly 64% of donors had memory CD4+ clonotypes that crossrecognized SARS-CoV-2 and at least one common cold coronavirus spike.

Trimming at the junction amounts to 1 base on V and 5 bases on J, and the germline ends lie 6 bases apart. From cysteine to phenylalanine, the CDR3 is 12 amino acids long. Of the read, only the CDR3 DNA is kept; its 36 bases are in frame from base 1. CDR1 and CDR2, looked up from the germline V gene, are SGHVS and FQNEAQ. CD4+ T cells from unexposed donors were collected before the COVID-19 pandemic (2011-2018). After around ten days of culture, CD4+ T cells were isolated with the EasySep CD4+ T cell isolation kit. As cell number allowed, CD4+ T cells from unexposed donors were tested for reactivity to SARS-CoV-2 S and N and to four common cold coronavirus spike pools. Each well held roughly 2.1 million PBMCs cultured in IMDM containing about 5% human AB serum and approximately 9.6 IU/ml IL-2. Half of the culture medium was replaced with fresh IL-2-containing medium on days 3 and 7. In general, triplicate replicate wells were used for every peptide culture condition. The leukapheresis product for the unexposed donors was obtained through commercial purchase. PBMCs were isolated from leukapheresis product or whole blood by Ficoll-Paque PLUS gradient centrifugation. PBMCs were either used fresh in the expansion assay or cryopreserved at -140 degrees C. The QIAamp Micro DNA Kit was used to extract genomic DNA from the CD4+ T cells.

The library came from the immunoSEQ multiplex PCR assay. The original methods were these. During preprocessing, nonproductive sequences were removed, as were CDR3s that did not start with C, did not end with F or W, or were shorter than 7 amino acids. The MANAFEST web app identified antigen-specific clonotypes based on expansion compared with the reference and other culture wells. A clone was considered positive if the clone showed significant expansion compared with the reference culture in 2 of 3 replicate wells at an FDR below 0.05. Positive clones also required significant expansion versus all other tandem wells and an odds ratio above 5. CDR3 homology was measured as pairwise Levenshtein distance, computed with the stringdist R package after trimming three terminal residues from each end. This is the immuneACCESS table as TCRdb keeps it, with only in-frame sequences that have V and J called. A part of the clones is gone; compared with another copy, unresolved V genes explain less than half, and the rest is unexplained. The DNA gave D and trimming, while V, J and clone size come from that table. Present in this sample are over 25,000 clones, around 79% of which were seen just once. The ten largest clones add up to 20% to 25% of the sample.

This sequence was found in a human donor in good health. Sequenced material: CD4+ T cells from PBMCs, cultured in vitro. The V and J genes are TRBV7-8 and TRBJ2-7, with the D gene call left open. The bases are TGTGCCAGCAGCTTAGGCAGCCACGAGCAGTACTTC. Translated, it reads CASSLGSHEQYF. This CDR3, with the reference TRBV7-8 and TRBJ2-7 proteins standing in past its ends, gives the full variable domain GAGVSQSPRYKVAKRGQDVALRCDPISGHVSLFWYQQALGQGPEFLTYFQNEAQLDKSGLPSDRFFAERPEGSVSTLKIQRTQQEDSAVYLCASSLGSHEQYFGPGTRLTVT.